Detailed here is one T cell receptor beta chain. Its antigen remains unidentified. The sample comes from a study of T cell responses to AZD1222 COVID-19 vaccine. Study overall: Second-dose schedules of about 4 or about 12 weeks were combined.

Whole-study results and caveats: Distributed over spike, vaccine-associated CD4 TCRs predominated at 160-218 and 743-854. At baseline, just a handful of AZD1222 recipients tested seropositive. Nearly half of unique spike-specific TCRs reportedly avoided B.1.351 and B.1.1.7 mutated regions.

The germline CDR1 and CDR2 sequences are MDHEN and SYDVKM. V lost 5 bases to trimming and J lost 4 bases, with 11 bases between them. The CDR3 covers 14 residues. Generated by immunoSEQ multiplex PCR, the TCRdb table keeps only in-frame clones and is missing some. The sample lists around 120,000 clones; about nine tenths were seen once. The rearrangement joins TRBV28 to TRBJ1-4; possible D gene TRBD1, 5 bases. This clonotype originated in an adult in good health. The source was peripheral blood, collected on day 0 of AZD1222 vaccination. This CDR3 is CASSRDYGNEKLFF. The CDR3 bases are TGTGCCAGCAGTCGGGACTACGGTAATGAAAAACTGTTTTTT.